Detailed here is one T cell receptor (beta chain). The sample belongs to a study of early T cells in non-severe SARS-CoV-2 infection. V was shortened by 8 bases and J by 0 bases, with 8 bases between the two germline ends. This CDR3 spans 14 amino acids. CDR1 and CDR2 (germline): MNHNS, SASEGT. Individually, cDNA molecules had unique molecular identifiers attached to them. From the 5' RACE reads, TCRdb called clonotypes with MiXCR, one entry per CDR3 protein. Of about 55,000 distinct CDR3 sequences detected, about 15% appear once; the ten largest clones hold 9% to 10%. Sequences were derived from whole blood, sampled at baseline. The rearrangement links TRBV6-1 to TRBJ1-6; D not resolved. This TCR was recovered from an adult who was a healthcare worker with PCR-confirmed SARS-CoV-2 infection or an uninfected control (not recorded which). The CDR3 DNA sequence: TGTGCCAGCGCGGGAAGCTCCTATAATTCACCCCTCCACTTT. Translated, it gives CASAGSSYNSPLHF.